This is a list of T cell receptor beta chains from one sample in a study of OX40 agonist ivuxolimab in advanced cancers. Measured with immunoSEQ multiplex PCR; TCRdb has only the in-frame clones, and not every one. This table has approximately 61,000 clones, around 91% appearing once. The sequences come from CD4+ or CD8+ T cells sorted from blood, collected in a trial of the OX40 agonist ivuxolimab. Receptor source: an adult with an advanced solid tumor such as melanoma, head and neck, liver or kidney cancer. Each CDR3 is given with its conserved first and last residue. D genes are given only for firm matches. Clone size is shown for a subset of rows, as once, few, many or a class of expanded clone.

D	size	V	J	DNA	CDR3
TRBD2	.	TRBV30	TRBJ2-7	TGTGCCTGGGGGATCGGGACTACCTACGAGCAGTACTTC	CAWGIGTTYEQYF
.	.	TRBV7-9	TRBJ1-1	TGTGCCAGCAGCCCGGGGGATACTGAAGCTTTCTTT	CASSPGDTEAFF
.	.	TRBV28	TRBJ2-3	TGTGCCAGCAGCCCATCCGGTACAGATACGCAGTATTTT	CASSPSGTDTQYF
.	.	TRBV28	TRBJ2-1	TGTGCCAGCAGTCCCCGGGACGTAGTCCATGAGCAGTTCTTC	CASSPRDVVHEQFF
.	.	TRBV6-5	TRBJ1-5	TGTGCCAGCAGTAATCAGGGGTGGTTTCAGCCCCAGCATTTT	CASSNQGWFQPQHF
.	.	TRBV5-4	TRBJ2-3	TGTGCCAGCAGCTTGGGGACGGCAGATACGCAGTATTTT	CASSLGTADTQYF
TRBD1	.	TRBV27	TRBJ2-3	TGTGCCAGCACCTCGGGGACAGTCGAGGGCACAGATACGCAGTATTTT	CASTSGTVEGTDTQYF
.	once	TRBV27	TRBJ2-4	TGTGCCAGCAGTTTAACAGGGTCGGCCAAAAACATTCAGTACTTC	CASSLTGSAKNIQYF
.	.	TRBV9	TRBJ2-1	TGTGCCAGCAGCGTAGGGCCCGGGACGGATCTCTACAATGAGCAGTTCTTC	CASSVGPGTDLYNEQFF
TRBD1	.	TRBV19	TRBJ1-5	TGTGCCAGTAGTAGGGACAGGTGGGGCAATCAGCCCCAGCATTTT	CASSRDRWGNQPQHF
.	.	TRBV11-2	TRBJ2-1	TGTGCCAGCAGCTTAGGACGCGGGACAGTAAGGGATGAGCAGTTCTTC	CASSLGRGTVRDEQFF
.	.	TRBV7-9	TRBJ2-1	TGTGCCAGCAGGCCAGAACCCGTGGATGAGCAGTTCTTC	CASRPEPVDEQFF
TRBD1	.	TRBV30	TRBJ1-1	TGTGCCTGTTCGACAGGGCAGGGCACTGAAGCTTTCTTT	CACSTGQGTEAFF
TRBD1	.	TRBV7-8	TRBJ2-1	TGTGCCAGCAGCGTACAGGGGACCTCCTACAATGAGCAGTTCTTC	CASSVQGTSYNEQFF
.	.	TRBV4-2	TRBJ2-7	TGTGCCAGCAGCCAAGATGCCGGGGACCACCCCTACGAGCAGTACTTC	CASSQDAGDHPYEQYF
.	.	TRBV7-3	TRBJ2-7	TGTGCCAGCAGCTCAGGACCTGGCTACGAGCAGTACTTC	CASSSGPGYEQYF
.	.	TRBV4-1	TRBJ1-5	TGCGCCAGCAGCACAGGGATCAATCAGCCCCAGCATTTT	CASSTGINQPQHF
.	.	TRBV16	TRBJ2-7	TGTGCCAGCAGCCAATCAGGGGGAAGCTCCTACGAGCAGTACTTC	CASSQSGGSSYEQYF
TRBD1	.	TRBV25-1	TRBJ1-1	TGTGCCAGCGGCAGGACAGGCCACACTGAAGCTTTCTTT	CASGRTGHTEAFF
TRBD1	.	TRBV7-9	TRBJ2-7	TGTGCCAGCACCCCCGGGACAGCCTCCTACGAGCAGTACTTC	CASTPGTASYEQYF
.	.	TRBV28	TRBJ2-1	TGTGCCAGCGGTCCGGACAACTACAATGAGCAGTTCTTC	CASGPDNYNEQFF
.	.	TRBV27	TRBJ1-1	TGTGCCAGCAGTTGGGGAGCTGAAGCTTTCTTT	CASSWGAEAFF
.	.	TRBV7-9	TRBJ2-3	TGTGCCAGCAGCTCGACCGACAGGTCGGCGGCAGATACGCAGTATTTT	CASSSTDRSAADTQYF
TRBD1	.	TRBV7-9	TRBJ1-2	TGTGCCAGCAGCGGCCGGGGACAGCAAAGAATCTATGGCTACACCTTC	CASSGRGQQRIYGYTF
.	.	TRBV6-6	TRBJ2-6	TGTGCCAGCAGTTATGGGACGGCTTTCCCCAACGTCCTGACTTTC	CASSYGTAFPNVLTF
.	.	TRBV7-8	TRBJ2-3	TGTGCCAGCAGGTCCTCGGGCACAGATACGCAGTATTTT	CASRSSGTDTQYF
TRBD1	.	TRBV9	TRBJ1-1	TGTGCCAGCAGCGTCGGACAGGACACTGAAGCTTTCTTT	CASSVGQDTEAFF
TRBD2	.	TRBV2	TRBJ2-1	TGTGCCAGCAGTCTTGGACTAGCGGGTTACAATGAGCAGTTCTTC	CASSLGLAGYNEQFF
.	few	TRBV19	TRBJ2-7	TGTGCCAGTAGTATCTGGGTGGGCGGTTCCTACGAGCAGTACTTC	CASSIWVGGSYEQYF
.	.	TRBV28	TRBJ2-7	TGTGCCAGCAGTTTTTCCCGCGAGCAGTACTTC	CASSFSREQYF
TRBD1	.	TRBV6-6	TRBJ1-5	TGTGCCAGCAGTTTTTGGACAGGGGATCAGCCCCAGCATTTT	CASSFWTGDQPQHF
.	.	TRBV7-9	TRBJ2-5	TGTGCCAGCAGCCCGGTGGGGGGTGAGGAGACCCAGTACTTC	CASSPVGGEETQYF
.	.	TRBV19	TRBJ1-2	TGTGCCAGTAGTATTGGCCAGCTCGGCTACACCTTC	CASSIGQLGYTF
.	.	TRBV28	TRBJ2-7	TGTGCCAGCAGTCAGGTTTACGAGCAGTACTTC	CASSQVYEQYF
TRBD1	.	TRBV7-9	TRBJ1-3	TGTGCCAGCAGCTTAGGAGGGACAGCCTCTGGAAACACCATATATTTT	CASSLGGTASGNTIYF
TRBD2	few	TRBV4-2	TRBJ2-7	TGTGCCAGCAGCGGACGAGCGGGAGAGGCCTACGAGCAGTACTTC	CASSGRAGEAYEQYF
.	.	TRBV29-1	TRBJ1-2	TGCAGCGTTGGGGGGGACTATGGCTACACCTTC	CSVGGDYGYTF
.	.	TRBV9	TRBJ2-7	TGTGCCAGCAGCGTAGAAGACTTCTCGGACGAGCAGTACTTC	CASSVEDFSDEQYF
TRBD2	.	TRBV7-3	TRBJ2-1	TGTGCCAGCAGCTTATCCGGGACTAGCGAGAAAAGGAGCTCCTACAATGAGCAGTTCTTC	CASSLSGTSEKRSSYNEQFF
TRBD2	.	TRBV4-2	TRBJ2-1	TGTGCCAGCAGCCTGAGCGGGAACCCGTACAATGAGCAGTTCTTC	CASSLSGNPYNEQFF
.	.	TRBV5-1	TRBJ2-5	TGCGCCAGCAGCCCCGGAGGAGAGCAGTACTTC	CASSPGGEQYF